What follows are 14 T cell receptor beta chains derived from one specimen sequenced in a study of control samples from healthy donors and cancer patients. Libraries were prepared by immunoSEQ multiplex PCR; TCRdb keeps only in-frame clonotypes and omits some of them. The sample shows around 130,000 clones, about 88% of them seen only once. What was sequenced was blood. These receptors all come from a middle-aged man in good health.

The chain is built from TRBV3-1 (or the pseudogene TRBV3-2) and TRBJ2-7; 8 nucleotides align to TRBD2. The CDR3 spans 19 residues. Germline assignment: CDR1 LGHDT and CDR2 YNNKEL (reference sequence). After removal of 0 bases from V and 2 bases from J, the junction contained 15 bases not matched to a gene. The CDR3 bases are TGTGCCAGCAGCCAAGATCTAACGCGGGGGGCCTATTCCCCCTACGAGCAGTACTTC. This sequence encodes CASSQDLTRGAYSPYEQYF.

J is TRBJ1-1 and V is TRBV19; D ambiguous. Germline assignment: CDR1 LNHDA and CDR2 SQIVND (reference sequence). V was shortened by 1 base and J by 5 bases, with 14 bases between the two germline ends. The CDR3 covers 15 residues. Written as DNA, the CDR3 is TGTGCCAGTAGTATAGGGCAGCCTCGGGGAACTGAAGCTTTCTTT. Translating it yields CASSIGQPRGTEAFF.

The chain has TRBV2 and TRBJ1-5; 9 positions agree with TRBD1. Trimming removed 6 bases from V and 3 bases from J; junction bases left unmatched: 6. The CDR3 is 15 amino acids. In germline, CDR1 is SNHLY, CDR2 FYNNEI. Here the CDR3 reads CASRGTGRPNQPQHF. Here the CDR3 DNA reads TGTGCCAGCAGGGGGACAGGGAGGCCCAATCAGCCCCAGCATTTT.

The chain is built from TRBV19 and TRBJ2-1; D perhaps matches TRBD2 (6 bases). V gave up 10 bases and J gave up 8 bases, with 15 bases separating them. The germline CDR1 and CDR2 sequences are LNHDA and SQIVND (reference sequence). This CDR3 contains 12 residues. The DNA of the CDR3 is TGTGCCATAGGACGGGGGAACGATGAGCAGTTCTTC. Protein product: CAIGRGNDEQFF.

The chain carries TRBV30 and TRBJ2-7; possibly TRBD1 for D (5 bases). In germline, CDR1 is GTSNPN, CDR2 SVGIG (reference sequence). Trimming shortened V by 3 bases and J by 5 bases, and 14 bases separated the two germline ends. The CDR3 is 13 residues long. The CDR3 DNA reads as TGTGCCTGGAGACAAGGGGCTCTGGACGAGCAGTACTTC. It encodes CAWRQGALDEQYF. Full variable domain (missing parts from reference TRBV30 and TRBJ2-7): SQTIHQWPATLVQPVGSPLSLECTVEGTSNPNLYWYRQAAGRGLQLLFYSVGIGQISSEVPQNLSASRPQDRQFILSSKKLLLSDSGFYLCAWRQGALDEQYFGPGTRLTVT.

V gene TRBV28 combines with J gene TRBJ1-2; D unresolved. From germline, CDR1 is MDHEN and CDR2 SYDVKM. The V end was cut by 5 bases, the J end by 3 bases, with 19 bases between. The CDR3 is 16 residues long. The CDR3 reads CASSPPGPGKHYGYTF. The CDR3 DNA sequence: TGTGCCAGCAGTCCTCCCGGTCCCGGCAAGCACTATGGCTACACCTTC.

The chain recombines TRBV2 with TRBJ1-2, with D uncertain. Germline V CDR1 and CDR2: SNHLY, FYNNEI. The CDR3 consists of 16 residues. V dropped 6 bases and J dropped 0 bases, with 17 bases sitting between them. In DNA form, the CDR3 reads TGTGCCAGCAGCGAACCCGGACGTGGAACTAACTATGGCTACACCTTC. This translates into CASSEPGRGTNYGYTF.

About this clone itself: Compared with germline, one end of the junction differs, possibly owing to a read error. V gene TRBV5-6 combines with J gene TRBJ2-5; D gene uncertain. This CDR3 is 14 amino acids long. The germline V gene has CDR1 SGHDT and CDR2 YYEEEE. The CDR3 protein is CASNLVGLQETQYF. CDR3 bases: TGTGCCAGCAACTTGGTTGGCCTCCAAGAGACCCAGTACTTC.

The V gene is TRBV28, the J gene TRBJ1-2; no firm D call. Germline-derived CDR1 and CDR2 are MDHEN and SYDVKM. Trimming left V 4 bases short and J 0 bases short, with 9 bases between. This CDR3 spans 14 amino acids. CDR3 in DNA: TGTGCCAGCAGTTCCGGGATTACTAACTATGGCTACACCTTC. Protein product: CASSSGITNYGYTF.

Written as DNA, the CDR3 is TGTGCCAGTAGTATAGAAATTTGGGGCAGCTCGAACACTGAAGCTTTCTTT. This gives the protein CASSIEIWGSSNTEAFF. The rearrangement links TRBV19 to TRBJ1-1; D is perhaps TRBD1 (5 bases). The germline V and J ends were trimmed by 0 bases and 1 base, with 15 bases remaining between them. The germline V gene encodes CDR1 LNHDA and CDR2 SQIVND (reference sequence). This CDR3 spans 17 amino acids.

This clone was observed a few times. V usage is TRBV2 and J usage is TRBJ1-6; 8 bases map to TRBD1. The CDR3 has 15 amino acids. Trimming cost V 3 bases and J 5 bases; bases outside gene matches: 3. Germline assignment: CDR1 SNHLY and CDR2 FYNNEI. The DNA for the CDR3 is TGTGCCAGCAGTGATCAGGGACAGGATAATTCACCCCTCCACTTT. Amino acids: CASSDQGQDNSPLHF.

The chain is built from TRBV19 and TRBJ2-1; D is perhaps TRBD2 (6 bases). V shed 4 bases and J shed 2 bases, with 18 bases lying between them. The CDR3 loop spans 17 amino acids. Germline CDR1 LNHDA, CDR2 SQIVND (reference sequence). In DNA, the CDR3 is TGTGCCAGTAGTAGGCCTAAGCGGGCAGGCCCCTACAATGAGCAGTTCTTC. This translates into CASSRPKRAGPYNEQFF.

The rearrangement joins TRBV10-1 to TRBJ2-1; 8 nucleotides align to TRBD2. The junction had 4 bases not matched to a gene; V was cut back by 9 bases and J by 3 bases. The CDR3 runs 13 residues. Germline V gives CDR1 WNHNN, CDR2 SYGVQD (reference sequence). The DNA for the CDR3 is TGCGCCAGTAAAGCGGGGGTCTACAATGAGCAGTTCTTC. Protein: CASKAGVYNEQFF.

This chain joins TRBV30 and TRBJ1-6, with D possibly being TRBD1 (5 bases). V was trimmed by 5 bases and J by 7 bases, leaving 12 bases between them. Germline CDR1 reads GTSNPN; CDR2 reads SVGIG (reference sequence). This CDR3 comprises 13 residues. The CDR3 sequence: CAWAGSVNSPLHF. As DNA, the CDR3 is TGTGCCTGGGCAGGGTCTGTCAATTCACCCCTCCACTTT.